Listed here is a single TCR beta chain. These data belong to a study of blood T cell repertoires in COVID-19. Trimming cost V 8 bases and J 3 bases; bases outside gene matches: 8. The CDR3 is 15 residues long. Germline lookup yields CDR1 SGHTA and CDR2 FQGTGA. Assay: immunoSEQ multiplex PCR; the TCRdb copy retains only in-frame clones and omits some. The table includes roughly 150,000 clones, 85% to 90% detected once. The specimen was peripheral blood. This chain joins TRBV7-3 and TRBJ2-2, with TRBD1 matching 8 bases. The clonotype comes from a human donor in a cohort sampled during active COVID-19. CDR3 DNA: TGTGCCAGCGGGATCAGGGGGCTCGACACCGGGGAGCTGTTTTTT. It specifies CASGIRGLDTGELFF.